This entry is about one TCR beta chain. The data originate from a study of shared clonotypes between healthy human individuals. Sequencing was performed with immunoSEQ multiplex PCR; in TCRdb, only in-frame clones are kept and a portion is missing. The sample yields some 1 million clones, 70% to 80% seen once. CDR3 length: 15 residues. CDR1 is LNHDA and CDR2 is SQIVND in the germline V gene (reference sequence). Between the trimmed V and J ends, which lost 5 bases and 0 bases, there was a span of 14 bases. The chain uses TRBV19 and TRBJ2-7, with D tentatively TRBD2 (5 bases). The TCR comes from a man in his late teens or twenties in good health. Sequencing was done on a sample of memory CD4+ T cells sorted from blood. Sample subset: CD45RA-negative fraction. The CDR3 nucleotides read TGTGCCAGTAGTGCGGGCCCTGCGCGCTCCTACGAGCAGTACTTC. Translated: CASSAGPARSYEQYF. Supplemented by reference TRBV19 and TRBJ2-7, the full variable domain reads DGGITQSPKYLFRKEGQNVTLSCEQNLNHDAMYWYRQDPGQGLRLIYYSQIVNDFQKGDIAEGYSVSREKKESFPLTVTSAQKNPTAFYLCASSAGPARSYEQYFGPGTRLTVT.